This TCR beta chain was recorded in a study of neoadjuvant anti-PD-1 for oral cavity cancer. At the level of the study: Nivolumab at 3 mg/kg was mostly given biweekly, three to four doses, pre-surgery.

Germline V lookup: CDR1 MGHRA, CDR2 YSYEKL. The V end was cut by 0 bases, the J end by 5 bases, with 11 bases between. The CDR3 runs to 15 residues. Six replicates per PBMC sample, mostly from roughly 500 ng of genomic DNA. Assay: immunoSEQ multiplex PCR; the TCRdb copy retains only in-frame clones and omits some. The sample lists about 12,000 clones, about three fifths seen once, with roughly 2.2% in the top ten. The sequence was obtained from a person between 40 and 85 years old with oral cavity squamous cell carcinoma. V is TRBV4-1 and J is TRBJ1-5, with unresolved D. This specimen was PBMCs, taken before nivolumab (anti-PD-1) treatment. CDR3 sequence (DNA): TGCGCCAGCAGCCAAGATCTATCGGGGTATCAGCCCCAGCATTTT. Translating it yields CASSQDLSGYQPQHF.